This T cell receptor (beta chain) stems from a study of cytomegalovirus exposure and HLA in healthy donors. General observations from the study: The majority of CMV-associated TCR beta chains were reported as apparently HLA-restricted in a later analysis.

The PCR employed 60 Vbeta primers together with 13 Jbeta primers. Original processing notes: Later, an analysis found some 80 million unique TCR beta chains, and around 12 million of these were shared. Clones were sequenced by immunoSEQ multiplex PCR, and TCRdb holds only the in-frame ones, with some missing. V and J calls and clone size follow that table, whereas D and trimming were derived from the DNA. The sample has about 260,000 clones, approximately 85% seen once. Trimming at V came to 8 bases and at J to 4 bases, leaving 9 bases not matched to a gene. CDR3 size: 14 residues. The V gene's germline CDR1 is MDHEN and CDR2 SYDVKM. On this clone itself: Its antigen is not known.

The sequenced sample was PBMCs. The genes are TRBV28 and TRBJ1-1; 8 bases agree with TRBD1. The source of this sequence is a middle-aged woman in good health and CMV-seropositive. In nucleotides, the CDR3 is TGTGCCAGCTCCAGGCCAGGGGGCCGCACTGAAGCTTTCTTT. This codes for CASSRPGGRTEAFF.